Here is one TCR beta chain with its context. Antigen unknown. The sample originates from a study of shared clonotypes between healthy human individuals. TCRdb's table, derived via immunoSEQ multiplex PCR, lists solely in-frame clones and lacks some. The sample carries hundreds of thousands of clones, around three quarters recorded once. Study results and limitations: Read depth was anticipated to influence clonotype sharing among donors. Apart from blood, nothing was sampled; tissue repertoires likely differ.

Every contributor of samples was a Caucasian grown-up residing in Nashville, Tennessee. This CDR3 has 14 amino acids. Germline trimming cut 8 bases from V and 6 bases from J; bases unmatched to any gene: 12. CDR1 and CDR2 (germline): MNHNS, SASEGT. Material for sequencing was PBMCs. The rearrangement uses TRBV6-1 and TRBJ2-7, with 8 positions matching TRBD2. The TCR was taken from a woman aged 40 to 49 in good health. Some clones in this sample may be carry-over from other donors' samples. The CDR3: CASAAPGGRIEQYF. CDR3 DNA: TGTGCCAGCGCCGCCCCGGGGGGGCGCATCGAGCAGTACTTC.